The source of this T cell receptor beta chain is a study of blood T cell repertoires in COVID-19. Study overall: Samples representing acute and convalescent COVID-19 were sourced from the United States, Italy and Spain.

This CDR3 comprises 14 residues. Germline-derived CDR1 and CDR2 are SEHNR and FQNEAQ (reference sequence). The J segment lost 4 bases and the V segment lost 5 bases, leaving 6 bases of the junction unmatched. Data came from immunoSEQ multiplex PCR; TCRdb stores just in-frame clones and leaves some out. The table lists roughly 200,000 clones, 85% of them singletons. The receptor comes from a middle-aged man who had recovered from COVID-19. The sequencing input was PBMCs or T cells enriched from blood (not recorded which). V gene TRBV7-9 combines with J gene TRBJ1-1; 8 nucleotides match TRBD1. Here the CDR3 reads CASSDRGKSTEAFF. The CDR3, as DNA: TGTGCCAGCAGCGACAGGGGTAAGAGCACTGAAGCTTTCTTT.